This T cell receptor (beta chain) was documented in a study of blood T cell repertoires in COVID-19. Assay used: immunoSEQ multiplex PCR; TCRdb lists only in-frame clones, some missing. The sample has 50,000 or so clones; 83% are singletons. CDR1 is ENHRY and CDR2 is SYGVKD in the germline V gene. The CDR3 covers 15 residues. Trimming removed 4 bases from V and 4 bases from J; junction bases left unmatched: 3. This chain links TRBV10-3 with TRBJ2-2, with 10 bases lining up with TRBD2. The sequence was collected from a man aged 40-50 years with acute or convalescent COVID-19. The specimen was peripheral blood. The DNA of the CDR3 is TGTGCCATCAGTGCGAGCGGGGGGGGCACCGGGGAGCTGTTTTTT. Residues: CAISASGGGTGELFF.